These T cell receptor beta chains were read from a single sample in a study of blood T cell repertoires in COVID-19. Sequenced by immunoSEQ multiplex PCR; TCRdb stores in-frame clones only, minus some. Of nearly 55,000 clones listed, more than 60% were seen once; the top ten hold 14% to 15%. Input material: peripheral blood. All receptors come from a human donor with active or convalescent COVID-19. The donor label of this sample is uncertain. The CDR3 runs from the conserved cysteine through the conserved F or W.

v_gene	j_gene	CDR3aa
TRBV30	TRBJ1-5	CAWDPGQGNQPQHF
TRBV6-5	TRBJ1-6	CASSYLQGNSPLHF
TRBV7-2	TRBJ2-7	CASSLGLQADEQYF
TRBV27	TRBJ2-1	CASSLLQGGYNEQFF
TRBV5-1	TRBJ1-1	CASSLGGLNTEAFF
TRBV30	TRBJ2-5	CAWSVQNRGALQETQYF
TRBV3-1/TRBV3-2	TRBJ2-3	CASSHPTSGFADTQYF
TRBV27	TRBJ1-5	CASSLDSYQPQHF
TRBV18	TRBJ2-1	CASSPPGLAGGEYNEQFF
TRBV3-1/TRBV3-2	TRBJ1-4	CASSFKGREKLFF
TRBV5-4	TRBJ2-7	CASSSPGLAGTYEQYF
TRBV27	TRBJ2-7	CASMAGQNYEQYF
TRBV2	TRBJ2-7	CASKPQGLYEQYF
TRBV7-9	TRBJ1-1	CASPAPGQGNTEAFF
TRBV12-5	TRBJ2-3	CASGSIHLAGGRASTDTQYF
TRBV11-2	TRBJ2-2	CASSFPTSGRSDTGELFF
TRBV18	TRBJ2-5	CASSLQGRGETQYF
TRBV9	TRBJ2-1	CASSPQVNSYNEQFF
TRBV29-1	TRBJ1-1	CSVDTGAAENTEAFF
TRBV5-4	TRBJ1-4	CASSPDSTGGEKLFF
TRBV7-9	TRBJ2-1	CASSLARGSYNEQFF
TRBV20-1	TRBJ1-5	CSASLTDNQPQHF
TRBV24-1	TRBJ2-7	CATSAPSHRGQGAYPSYEQYF
TRBV14	TRBJ1-1	CASSQPGTGNTEAFF
TRBV24-1	TRBJ2-3	CATSDSGHTGTDTQYF
TRBV10-3	TRBJ1-1	CAIKTGGLGTEAFF
TRBV3-1/TRBV3-2	TRBJ1-6	CASSQVLLSTGNNSPLHF
TRBV15	TRBJ2-7	CATSRDRGEGGRAYEQYF
TRBV6-1	TRBJ2-5	CASSALGTSGRETQYF
TRBV12-3/TRBV12-4	TRBJ2-7	CATSRGSSEKYF
TRBV19	TRBJ2-7	CASTRDRKYEQYF
TRBV12-3/TRBV12-4	TRBJ1-6	CASSAGWALHF
TRBV24-1	TRBJ1-5	CATSGTSDNQPQHF
TRBV7-8	TRBJ1-2	CASSSKGVNYGYTF
TRBV11-3	TRBJ1-1	CASSLEGRGTEAFF
TRBV5-6	TRBJ1-3	CASSRGVELWSSSGNTIYF
TRBV13	TRBJ2-1	CASSTSGRALYNEQFF
TRBV6-5	TRBJ1-2	CASSRGGNYGYTF
TRBV7-8	TRBJ2-5	CASSYPTGLGMETQYF
TRBV5-1	TRBJ1-3	CASSFTGTGGRGNTIYF
TRBV6-5	TRBJ1-2	CASTKGTGGGYTF
TRBV3-1/TRBV3-2	TRBJ1-1	CASSQVRVMNTEAFF
TRBV5-1	TRBJ2-4	CASSLGGTGGAIIQYF
TRBV7-2	TRBJ2-7	CASSPQRGGTVSYEQYF
TRBV19	TRBJ1-5	CASSPDRAILQPQHF
TRBV4-1	TRBJ2-3	CASSHPGTDTQYF